This T cell receptor (beta chain) originates from a study of shared clonotypes between healthy human individuals. Findings of the study overall: Depth of sequencing was expected to influence donor clonotype sharing.

This clone was picked up one time. Its target is unknown. The trim removed 7 bases at V and 2 bases at J, leaving 9 bases unmatched. The CDR3 consists of 15 residues. In germline, CDR1 is MNHEY, CDR2 SVGAGI. Method: immunoSEQ multiplex PCR; TCRdb's copy keeps in-frame clones and lacks some. The sample contains 2.3 million or so clones, over 85% of which appear only once. This sequence joins TRBV6-5 and TRBJ2-7; 9 bases agree with TRBD2. The sample taken for sequencing was naive CD4+ T cells from PBMCs. Subset indicated: CD45RA+ positively selected. The TCR originated in a man younger than 35 in good health. Some clones in this sample may be carry-over from other donors' samples. Here the CDR3 reads CASKGLAGNPYEQYF. The CDR3 DNA follows: TGTGCCAGCAAAGGTCTAGCGGGAAATCCCTACGAGCAGTACTTC.